The next 28 T cell receptor beta chains were all read from a single sample in a study of T-cell reconstitution after alpha-beta-depleted transplantation in children. Preparation of the TCRbeta library was carried out with unique molecular identifiers. MiXCR, run by TCRdb on the PCR reads, gives a single entry per CDR3 protein. The sample has about 600,000 distinct CDR3 sequences, under 30% seen once. The starting material was PBMCs, mostly from graft donor cells, obtained 360 days after TCRalphabeta/CD19-depleted stem cell transplant. The receptors come from a boy under two years old who had a stem cell transplant for acute myeloid leukemia, so the T cells may come from the graft donor.

The V and J genes are TRBV7-2 and TRBJ2-5, with a possible D match to TRBD2 (5 bases). The CDR3 loop spans 16 amino acids. CDR1 is SGHTA and CDR2 is FQGNSA in the germline V gene. Trimming cost V 2 bases and J 2 bases, with 15 bases left between them. CDR3 protein: CASSLREYSHQETQYF. DNA for the CDR3: TGTGCCAGCAGCTTAAGGGAGTACAGTCATCAAGAGACCCAGTACTTC.

This clonotype was seen a few times. This chain links TRBV20-1 with TRBJ2-1; 11 nucleotides match TRBD2. In germline, CDR1 is DFQATT, CDR2 SNEGSKA (reference sequence). V dropped 0 bases and J dropped 5; count of bases not matched to a gene: 6. This CDR3 spans 16 amino acids. CDR3 in amino acids: CSARDAGLAVNNEQFF. The CDR3 DNA is TGCAGTGCTAGAGATGCGGGACTAGCGGTCAACAATGAGCAGTTCTTC.

This clonotype showed up just a few times. The chain combines TRBV7-6 with TRBJ2-2; D is uncertain. V was pared by 5 bases and J by 0 bases, with 16 bases between. CDR3 length: 17 amino acids. Germline V lookup: CDR1 SGHVS, CDR2 FNYEAQ. In nucleotides, the CDR3 is TGTGCCAGCAGCCCCCGCGTAAGTCTGACGAACACCGGGGAGCTGTTTTTT. Translated, it gives CASSPRVSLTNTGELFF.

This chain joins TRBV5-1 and TRBJ2-2, with D possibly matching TRBD1 (5 bases). The ends were cut back, 5 bases at V and 1 base at J, with 9 bases in the middle. Germline loops: CDR1 SGHRS, CDR2 YFSETQ. This CDR3 has 14 residues. CDR3 protein: CASRPGQNTGELFF. CDR3 DNA sequence: TGCGCCAGCAGGCCTGGACAGAACACCGGGGAGCTGTTTTTT.

The chain joins TRBV13 to TRBJ2-3, with TRBD2 matching over 7 bases. The germline V gene has CDR1 PRHDT and CDR2 FYEKMQ (reference sequence). J gave up 4 bases and V 8 bases, and 0 bases lay outside the gene matches. The CDR3 is 11 residues long. Here the CDR3 reads CASGGADTQYF. CDR3 DNA: TGTGCCAGCGGGGGGGCAGATACGCAGTATTTT.

This clonotype was found many times. The rearrangement uses TRBV9 and TRBJ2-7; 8 bases align to TRBD2. The CDR3 runs to 18 residues. Germline CDR1 and CDR2: SGDLS and YYNGEE. The ends lost 4 bases at V and 0 bases at J; junction bases unmatched: 15. The CDR3: CASSSFPRLARSSYEQYV. DNA of the CDR3: TGTGCCAGCAGCTCATTTCCCAGACTAGCGAGGAGCTCCTACGAGCAGTACGTC.

V gene TRBV20-1 combines with J gene TRBJ2-1, with TRBD2 matching 11 bases. Trimming removed 1 base from V and 4 bases from J; junction bases left unmatched: 6. Germline loops: CDR1 DFQATT, CDR2 SNEGSKA (reference sequence). The CDR3 loop spans 16 amino acids. The CDR3 coding sequence is TGCAGTGCTAGAGCCCCGACTAGCGGGGAGTACAATGAGCAGTTCTTC. This encodes CSARAPTSGEYNEQFF.

The sample holds many counts of this clonotype. The gene calls are TRBV7-8 and TRBJ1-1, with a weak D call TRBD1 (6 bases). Germline V gene data show CDR1 as SGHVS and CDR2 as FQNEAQ. V was clipped by 5 bases and J by 7 bases, with 11 bases between them. The CDR3 contains 12 residues. This CDR3 reads CASSNGQFEAFF. CDR3 DNA: TGTGCCAGCAGCAACGGACAGTTTGAAGCTTTCTTT.

Judged by abundance, this clonotype is hyperexpanded. V usage is TRBV2 and J usage is TRBJ2-2, with 7 bases lining up with TRBD2. CDR1 SNHLY and CDR2 FYNNEI come from the germline V gene. The CDR3 sequence is 15 residues long. Trimming took 7 bases from V and 1 from J; bases not matched to a gene: 6. CDR3 amino acids: CASNMASGNTGELFF. DNA for the CDR3: TGTGCCAGCAATATGGCTAGCGGGAACACCGGGGAGCTGTTTTTT.

This clonotype was seen a handful of times. The chain has TRBV7-9 and TRBJ1-2; 9 bases are a match to TRBD1. Looked up from germline, CDR1 is SEHNR and CDR2 is FQNEAQ (reference sequence). CDR3 length equals 13 residues. With 5 bases clipped from V and 7 bases from J, the junction kept 5 bases outside the gene matches. Here the CDR3 DNA reads TGTGCCAGCAGCATCCCGGACAGGGGTGGCTACACCTTC. Its translation: CASSIPDRGGYTF.

This clonotype came up a few times. V and J are TRBV20-1 and TRBJ2-7, with TRBD2 matching 8 bases. CDR1 and CDR2 from the germline V gene are DFQATT and SNEGSKA (reference sequence). V lost 1 base to trimming and J lost 2 bases; unmatched junction nucleotides: 7. CDR3 length: 15 amino acids. CDR3 loop: CSARGPSGGTYEQYV. In DNA, the CDR3 is TGCAGTGCTAGAGGGCCCAGCGGGGGTACCTACGAGCAGTACGTC.

This clonotype turned up a few times. V is TRBV6-1 and J is TRBJ2-3; possibly TRBD1 for D (6 bases). The germline V and J ends were trimmed by 6 bases and 4 bases, with 20 bases remaining between them. Germline V gene data show CDR1 as MNHNS and CDR2 as SASEGT. This CDR3 is built from 16 residues. In DNA form, the CDR3 reads TGTGCCAGCAGACTAATCGACAGGTTGGGGGCAGATACGCAGTATTTT. Its protein is CASRLIDRLGADTQYF.

This clonotype was picked up many times. The rearrangement uses TRBV15 and TRBJ1-5, with D possibly matching TRBD1 (6 bases). The CDR3 is 17 amino acids. V was clipped by 5 bases and J by 5 bases, with 22 bases between them. Germline V gene data show CDR1 as LNHNV and CDR2 as YYDKDF (reference sequence). CDR3 nucleotides: TGTGCCACCAGCCCCGATGGCCCAGGGGTGGCCTATCAGCCCCAGCATTTT. Amino acid sequence: CATSPDGPGVAYQPQHF.

There are many counts of this clonotype. The genes are TRBV7-9 and TRBJ2-1; 9 bases are shared with TRBD1. Germline loops: CDR1 SEHNR, CDR2 FQNEAQ (reference sequence). The CDR3 loop spans 16 amino acids. V trimming: 3 bases; J trimming: 5 bases; junction bases outside the gene matches: 8. Here the CDR3 DNA reads TGTGCCAGCAGCTTCGACAGGGGGACAATAAACAATGAGCAGTTCTTC. It is translated as CASSFDRGTINNEQFF.

The V call is TRBV3-1, the J call TRBJ2-1, with 10 bases that match TRBD2. CDR1 LGHDT and CDR2 YNNKEL come from the germline V gene (reference sequence). The CDR3 has 13 residues. The ends lost 5 bases at V and 9 bases at J; junction bases unmatched: 4. The CDR3 loop reads CASSFGLAVEQFF. The CDR3 DNA reads TGTGCCAGCAGCTTTGGACTAGCGGTTGAGCAGTTCTTC.

The chain uses TRBV27 and TRBJ2-3; no firm D call. This CDR3 is built from 17 residues. V lost 4 bases and J lost 0, with 17 bases in between. CDR1 is MNHEY and CDR2 is SMNVEV in the germline V gene (reference sequence). CDR3 DNA: TGTGCCAGCAGTTCGTATGTGCGGCGTGCTAGCACAGATACGCAGTATTTT. This encodes CASSSYVRRASTDTQYF.

This clonotype was seen only a few times. The chain uses TRBV29-1 and TRBJ2-5; 10 bases agree with TRBD2. Germline V gene data show CDR1 as SQVTM and CDR2 as ANQGSEA. The V segment lost 4 bases and the J segment 5 bases; nucleotides outside the gene matches: 10. The CDR3 totals 15 residues. The CDR3 nucleotides read TGCAGCGTTGGTCCTAGCGGGGGATCCGGGGAGACCCAGTACTTC. Its translation is CSVGPSGGSGETQYF.

V is TRBV7-6 and J is TRBJ2-1; 14 bases align to TRBD2. This CDR3 contains 14 residues. In germline, CDR1 is SGHVS, CDR2 FNYEAQ. V lost 5 bases, J lost 13 bases, and 7 bases stayed unmatched. CDR3 in DNA: TGTGCCAGCAGCCGGACTAGCGGGGGGCATTCCCAGTTCTTC. Amino acid sequence: CASSRTSGGHSQFF. Full variable domain (missing parts from reference TRBV7-6 and TRBJ2-1): GAGVSQSPRYKVTKRGQDVALRCDPISGHVSLYWYRQALGQGPEFLTYFNYEAQQDKSGLPNDRFSAERPEGSISTLTIQRTEQRDSAMYRCASSRTSGGHSQFFGPGTRLTVL.

This clonotype was recorded many times. The chain joins TRBV5-1 to TRBJ1-4, with D tentatively TRBD1 (6 bases). Trimming shortened V by 5 bases and J by 8 bases, and 10 bases separated the two germline ends. The CDR3 loop spans 12 amino acids. Germline CDR1 SGHRS, CDR2 YFSETQ. CDR3 coding DNA: TGCGCCAGCAGTCTCACAGGGGAAAAACTGTTTTTT. Protein: CASSLTGEKLFF.

This chain connects TRBV20-1 to TRBJ1-5; 8 nucleotides match TRBD1. The CDR3 length is 14 residues. Germline CDR1 and CDR2: DFQATT and SNEGSKA (reference sequence). The V segment lost 2 bases and the J segment 2 bases; nucleotides outside the gene matches: 2. In DNA, the CDR3 is TGCAGTGCTAGATGGACAGGGCGCAATCAGCCCCAGCATTTT. Protein product: CSARWTGRNQPQHF.

This clonotype was observed a handful of times. This rearrangement joins TRBV20-1 to TRBJ1-1; tentatively, D is TRBD1 (6 bases). The CDR3 sequence is 13 residues long. Per the germline V gene, CDR1 is DFQATT and CDR2 is SNEGSKA (reference sequence). V was trimmed by 3 bases and J by 10 bases, leaving 18 bases between them. CDR3 nucleotides: TGCAGTGCTAGGGGGGGCGGTGCAGGAGCAGCTTTCTTT. It encodes CSARGGGAGAAFF.

The V gene is TRBV6-1, the J gene TRBJ1-1, with D unresolved. Germline assignment: CDR1 MNHNS and CDR2 SASEGT. CDR3 length: 13 amino acids. Trimming removed 4 bases at V and 2 bases at J, with 8 bases between. CDR3 nucleotides: TGTGCCAGCAGTGTATGGGGAAACACTGAAGCTTTCTTT. Translating it yields CASSVWGNTEAFF.

This clonotype was picked up a small number of times. The J gene is TRBJ2-3, the V gene TRBV6-5, with 10 bases matching TRBD2. The germline V gene has CDR1 MNHEY and CDR2 SVGAGI. V was pared by 0 bases and J by 1 base, with 4 bases of the junction left unmatched. The length of the CDR3 is 17 residues. The CDR3 region is CASSYSRTSGRTDTQYF. CDR3 in DNA: TGTGCCAGCAGTTACTCGAGGACTAGCGGCCGCACAGATACGCAGTATTTT.

This clonotype came up many times. The chain recombines TRBV10-1 with TRBJ2-2; TRBD1 is a possible D gene (5 bases). The V gene's germline CDR1 is WNHNN and CDR2 SYGVQD (reference sequence). Between the trimmed V and J ends, which lost 6 bases and 6 bases, there was a span of 14 bases. The CDR3 consists of 14 residues. In DNA form, the CDR3 reads TGCGCCAGCAGCCCCCAGGGCACCCCCGGGGAGCTGTTTTTT. This codes for CASSPQGTPGELFF.

The chain uses TRBV18 and TRBJ2-2; the D is unclear. The V gene lost 4 bases and the J gene lost 2 bases, with 5 bases spanning the gap. The CDR3 contains 13 residues. Germline-derived CDR1 and CDR2 are KGHSH and LQKENI. The CDR3 sequence is CASSQDNTGELFF. CDR3 nucleotide sequence: TGTGCCAGCTCACAGGACAACACCGGGGAGCTGTTTTTT.

This clonotype has only a few counts. The chain joins TRBV6-2 or TRBV6-3 to TRBJ2-5; TRBD1 or TRBD2 may be the D gene (5 bases each). V was pared by 10 bases and J by 7 bases, with 19 bases between. This CDR3 contains 13 residues. CDR1 and CDR2 from the germline V gene are MNHEY and SVGEGT. The CDR3, as DNA: TGTGCCACGGAAACGGGACGGCGAGGGACCCAGTACTTC. Amino acid sequence: CATETGRRGTQYF.

This clonotype was counted ten times or more. The chain carries TRBV15 and TRBJ2-3; a possible D gene is TRBD1 (6 bases). CDR1 LNHNV and CDR2 YYDKDF come from the germline V gene (reference sequence). The CDR3 runs to 16 residues. V lost 0 bases, J lost 1 base, and 11 bases lay in between. CDR3 sequence: CATSRDRRQGTDTQYF. CDR3 coding DNA: TGTGCCACCAGCAGAGATCGGAGACAGGGCACAGATACGCAGTATTTT. The complete variable domain, with remaining parts taken from reference TRBV15 and TRBJ2-3, reads DAMVIQNPRYQVTQFGKPVTLSCSQTLNHNVMYWYQQKSSQAPKLLFHYYDKDFNNEADTPDNFQSRRPNTSFCFLDIRSPGLGDTAMYLCATSRDRRQGTDTQYFGPGTRLTVL.

This clonotype was observed many times. The J gene is TRBJ2-3, the V gene TRBV20-1; 10 bases map to TRBD2. V dropped 2 bases and J dropped 10; count of bases not matched to a gene: 6. Germline values: CDR1 DFQATT, CDR2 SNEGSKA (reference sequence). The CDR3 totals 13 residues. CDR3 in amino acids: CSARPLAGDSQYF. DNA of the CDR3: TGCAGTGCTAGACCGCTAGCGGGGGACTCGCAGTATTTT.